The 21 T cell receptor beta chains below were found in one sample sequenced in a study of blood T cell repertoires in COVID-19. Only in-frame clones appear in the TCRdb table, and some are missing; sequencing was by immunoSEQ multiplex PCR. Of about 150,000 clones listed, less than 90% are singletons. Sequencing was performed on peripheral blood. These receptors all come from a woman aged 70-85 years with acute or convalescent COVID-19.

The rearrangement joins TRBV4-3 to TRBJ2-7; TRBD2 matches 9 bases. This CDR3 is 15 amino acids long. V trimming: 0 bases; J trimming: 5 bases; junction bases outside the gene matches: 5. The germline CDR1 and CDR2 sequences are LGHNA and YSLEER. The CDR3, as DNA: TGCGCCAGCAGCCAAGAGCGGGGGGGCGTCGACGAGCAGTACTTC. It is translated as CASSQERGGVDEQYF.

The rearrangement uses TRBV27 and TRBJ1-5; 9 nucleotides agree with TRBD1. Trimming took 7 bases from V and 4 from J; bases not matched to a gene: 8. The CDR3 loop spans 15 amino acids. The germline gives CDR1 MNHEY, CDR2 SMNVEV (reference sequence). The DNA for the CDR3 is TGTGCCAGCACCTCATTGGGACAGGGAAATCAGCCCCAGCATTTT. This sequence encodes CASTSLGQGNQPQHF.

The V gene is TRBV3-1 (or the pseudogene TRBV3-2), the J gene TRBJ2-3; 13 bases match TRBD2. In germline, CDR1 is LGHDT, CDR2 YNNKEL (reference sequence). There are 17 residues in the CDR3. V trimming: 0 bases; J trimming: 2 bases; junction bases outside the gene matches: 2. The CDR3 DNA reads TGTGCCAGCAGCCAAGAACTAGCGGGGGGGGACACAGATACGCAGTATTTT. Translation: CASSQELAGGDTDTQYF.

The chain carries TRBV7-2 and TRBJ1-1; D is unresolved. Germline V gene lookup returns CDR1 SGHTA and CDR2 FQGNSA. With 4 bases removed from V and 4 bases from J, the gap between germline ends came to 16 bases. The CDR3 contains 15 residues. The CDR3 spells CASSSIEARGTEAFF. DNA of the CDR3: TGTGCCAGCAGCTCAATAGAAGCCCGAGGCACTGAAGCTTTCTTT.

CDR3 DNA sequence: TGTGCCAGCAGCCAAGATAACAGGGGAAGGGTTAGCAATCAGCCCCAGCATTTT. It is translated as CASSQDNRGRVSNQPQHF. The gene calls are TRBV4-2 and TRBJ1-5, with 7 bases identical to TRBD1. The germline CDR1 and CDR2 sequences are LGHNA and YNFKEQ. V lost 0 bases to trimming and J lost 0 bases; unmatched junction nucleotides: 8. This CDR3 spans 18 amino acids.

This clone has only a few counts. The chain employs TRBV28 and TRBJ1-4; tentative D call: TRBD1 (5 bases). Germline V gene lookup returns CDR1 MDHEN and CDR2 SYDVKM. This CDR3 has 15 residues. Between the trimmed V and J ends, which lost 5 bases and 4 bases, there was a span of 14 bases. CDR3 nucleotide sequence: TGTGCCAGCAGTCCGGGACTGACAAGTAATGAAAAACTGTTTTTT. The encoded protein is CASSPGLTSNEKLFF.

The chain uses TRBV5-8 and TRBJ2-2; possibly TRBD1 for D (5 bases). This CDR3 is built from 16 residues. CDR1 and CDR2 from the germline V gene are SGHTS and YDEGEE. Deletions cut 6 bases from V and 5 bases from J, with 20 bases between. The CDR3 bases are TGTGCCAGCACCCATACACTCCGTCAGGGTACCGGGGAGCTGTTTTTT. Its translation: CASTHTLRQGTGELFF.

This clone showed up just once. V is TRBV4-2 and J is TRBJ1-2; D might be TRBD1 (6 bases). The CDR3 runs to 16 residues. Trimming removed 0 bases at V and 5 bases at J, with 16 bases between. Per germline, CDR1 LGHNA and CDR2 YNFKEQ. CDR3 in DNA: TGTGCCAGCAGCCAAGACCTGATGGGGGCTGGGTATGGCTACACCTTC. Amino acids: CASSQDLMGAGYGYTF.

The chain recombines TRBV5-1 with TRBJ1-2, with TRBD1 matching 7 bases. V lost 4 bases to trimming and J lost 5 bases; unmatched junction nucleotides: 11. The CDR3 covers 15 residues. Germline V lookup: CDR1 SGHRS, CDR2 YFSETQ. In DNA, the CDR3 is TGCGCCAGCAGCCCGGTCGGAGGGGGCCCATATGGCTACACCTTC. It encodes CASSPVGGGPYGYTF.

J is TRBJ2-3 and V is TRBV7-9, with 8 bases lining up with TRBD2. Germline values: CDR1 SEHNR, CDR2 FQNEAQ (reference sequence). The CDR3 covers 16 residues. The junction had 7 bases not matched to a gene; V was cut back by 1 base and J by 4 bases. CDR3 coding DNA: TGTGCCAGCAGCTTAGTTCCAGCGGGGGTCCCAGATACGCAGTATTTT. It yields the protein CASSLVPAGVPDTQYF.

In its sample, this clone was seen a few times. The chain employs TRBV18 and TRBJ2-1; possible D gene TRBD2, 6 bases. CDR1 KGHSH and CDR2 LQKENI come from the germline V gene. The CDR3 is made up of 17 amino acids. Trimming took 1 base from V and 2 from J, leaving 15 bases between them. The CDR3 spells CASSPRRAGKAYNEQFF. The CDR3 bases are TGTGCCAGCTCACCACGTCGGGCGGGGAAGGCCTACAATGAGCAGTTCTTC.

The chain couples TRBV6-5 to TRBJ1-2; D may be TRBD1 (5 bases). The CDR3 extends over 15 amino acids. Germline assignment: CDR1 MNHEY and CDR2 SVGAGI. V lost 0 bases, J lost 5 bases, and 13 bases lay in between. In DNA, the CDR3 is TGTGCCAGCAGTTACTCGTATCCCAGGGCTTATGGCTACACCTTC. Its translation is CASSYSYPRAYGYTF.

The chain is built from TRBV13 and TRBJ1-1; D remains unclear. V lost 3 bases, J lost 3 bases, and 5 bases lay in between. Per the germline V gene, CDR1 is PRHDT and CDR2 is FYEKMQ (reference sequence). CDR3 length equals 12 residues. The DNA for the CDR3 is TGTGCCAGCAGCTTTCAGTACACTGAAGCTTTCTTT. This gives the protein CASSFQYTEAFF.

The V gene is TRBV10-3, the J gene TRBJ2-7, with 11 bases that match TRBD1. From germline, CDR1 is ENHRY and CDR2 SYGVKD. V shed 6 bases, J shed 1 base, and the junction held 5 bases outside the gene matches. This CDR3 is 15 amino acids long. DNA of the CDR3: TGTGCCATCAGCATCGGACAGGGGGCGTCCTACGAGCAGTACTTC. Amino acids: CAISIGQGASYEQYF.

Comment on this clone: One junction end disagrees with the germline gene, perhaps due to a read error. The rearrangement joins TRBV7-9 to TRBJ1-4; the D is unclear. Germline CDR1 SEHNR, CDR2 FQNEAQ (reference sequence). The CDR3 has 15 residues. CDR3 sequence reads: CASSLAHTTNEELFF. The CDR3 DNA reads as TGTGCCAGCAGCTTAGCCCATACCACTAATGAAGAACTGTTTTTT.

The chain has TRBV24-1 and TRBJ1-5, with 9 positions matching TRBD1. The CDR3 is 15 amino acids. Germline V gene lookup returns CDR1 KGHDR and CDR2 SFDVKD. J gave up 4 bases and V 4 bases, and 4 bases lay outside the gene matches. CDR3 coding DNA: TGTGCCACCAGTGACCCTGGACAGGGGAATCAGCCCCAGCATTTT. Translating gives CATSDPGQGNQPQHF.

V is TRBV28 and J is TRBJ2-1, with 8 bases fitting TRBD1. The CDR3 consists of 16 residues. CDR1 and CDR2 (germline): MDHEN, SYDVKM. V was clipped by 8 bases and J by 2 bases; unmatched bases: 11. CDR3: CASRTDRGVPYNEQFF. The DNA of the CDR3 is TGTGCCAGCCGCACCGACAGGGGCGTCCCCTACAATGAGCAGTTCTTC.

The chain combines TRBV4-3 with TRBJ1-2; 8 positions agree with TRBD1. This CDR3 contains 15 residues. V dropped 3 bases and J dropped 2; count of bases not matched to a gene: 5. CDR1 is LGHNA and CDR2 is YSLEER in the germline V gene. DNA of the CDR3: TGCGCCAGCAGCCAGGACAGGGTATCCAACTATGGCTACACCTTC. Amino acids: CASSQDRVSNYGYTF.

The chain couples TRBV28 to TRBJ2-5; 9 bases are a match to TRBD2. From germline, CDR1 is MDHEN and CDR2 SYDVKM. The CDR3 is made up of 18 amino acids. Trimming at V came to 5 bases and at J to 4 bases, leaving 17 bases not matched to a gene. The CDR3 sequence is CASSPPLFEAGGLETQYF. CDR3 DNA sequence: TGTGCCAGCAGTCCCCCCCTCTTCGAAGCGGGGGGATTAGAGACCCAGTACTTC.

A single count supports this clone. V usage is TRBV5-7 and J usage is TRBJ1-5; TRBD1 matches at 7 bases. TRBV5-7 is labeled an ORF, and its function is uncertain. There are 15 residues in the CDR3. Trimming took 2 bases from V and 5 from J; bases not matched to a gene: 7. CDR3 nucleotides: TGTGCCAGCAGCTTCAGGGGGGTCGTGGATCAGCCCCAGCATTTT. As protein: CASSFRGVVDQPQHF.

The V call is TRBV6-5, the J call TRBJ2-1, with TRBD1 identical over 9 bases. V lost 6 bases, J lost 1 base, and 4 bases stayed unmatched. The CDR3 is 15 amino acids. The germline V gene has CDR1 MNHEY and CDR2 SVGAGI. The CDR3 here is CASRADRGSYNEQFF. In DNA form, the CDR3 reads TGTGCCAGCAGGGCGGACAGGGGATCCTACAATGAGCAGTTCTTC.